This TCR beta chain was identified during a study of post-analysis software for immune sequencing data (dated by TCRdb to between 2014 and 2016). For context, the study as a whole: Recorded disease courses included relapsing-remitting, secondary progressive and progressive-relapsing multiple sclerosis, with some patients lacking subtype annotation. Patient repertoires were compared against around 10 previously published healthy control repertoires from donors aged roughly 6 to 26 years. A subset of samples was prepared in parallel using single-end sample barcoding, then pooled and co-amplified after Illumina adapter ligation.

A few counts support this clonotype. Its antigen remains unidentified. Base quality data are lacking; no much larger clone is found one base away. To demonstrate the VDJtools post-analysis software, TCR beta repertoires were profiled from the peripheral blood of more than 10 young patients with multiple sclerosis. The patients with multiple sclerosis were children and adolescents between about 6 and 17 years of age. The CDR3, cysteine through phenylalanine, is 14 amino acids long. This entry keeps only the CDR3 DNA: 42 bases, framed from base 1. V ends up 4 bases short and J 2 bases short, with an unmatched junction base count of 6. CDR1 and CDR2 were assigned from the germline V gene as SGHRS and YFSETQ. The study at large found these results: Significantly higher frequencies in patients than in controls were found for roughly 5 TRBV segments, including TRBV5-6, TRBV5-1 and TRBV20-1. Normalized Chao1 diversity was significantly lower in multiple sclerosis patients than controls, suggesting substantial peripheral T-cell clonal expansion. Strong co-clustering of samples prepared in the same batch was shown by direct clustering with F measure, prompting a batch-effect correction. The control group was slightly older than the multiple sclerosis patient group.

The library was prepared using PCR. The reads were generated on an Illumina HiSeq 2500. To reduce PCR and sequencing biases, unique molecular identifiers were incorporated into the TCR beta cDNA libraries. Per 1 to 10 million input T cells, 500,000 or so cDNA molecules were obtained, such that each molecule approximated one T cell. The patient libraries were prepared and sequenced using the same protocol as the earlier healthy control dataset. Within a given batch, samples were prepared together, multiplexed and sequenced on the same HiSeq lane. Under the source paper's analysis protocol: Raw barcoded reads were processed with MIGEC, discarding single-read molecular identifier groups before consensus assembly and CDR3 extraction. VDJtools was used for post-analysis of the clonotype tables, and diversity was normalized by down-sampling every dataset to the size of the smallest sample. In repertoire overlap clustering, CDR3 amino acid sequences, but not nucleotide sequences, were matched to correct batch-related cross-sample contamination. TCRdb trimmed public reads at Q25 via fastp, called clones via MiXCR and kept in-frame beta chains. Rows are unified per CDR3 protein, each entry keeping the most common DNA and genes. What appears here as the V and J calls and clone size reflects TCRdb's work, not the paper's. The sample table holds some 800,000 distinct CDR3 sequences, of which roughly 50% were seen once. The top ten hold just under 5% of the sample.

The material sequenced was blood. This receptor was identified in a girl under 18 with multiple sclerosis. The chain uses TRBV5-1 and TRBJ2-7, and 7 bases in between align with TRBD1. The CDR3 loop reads CASSQTTGTYEQYF. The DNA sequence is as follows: TGCGCCAGCAGCCAAACGACAGGGACCTACGAGCAGTACTTC.